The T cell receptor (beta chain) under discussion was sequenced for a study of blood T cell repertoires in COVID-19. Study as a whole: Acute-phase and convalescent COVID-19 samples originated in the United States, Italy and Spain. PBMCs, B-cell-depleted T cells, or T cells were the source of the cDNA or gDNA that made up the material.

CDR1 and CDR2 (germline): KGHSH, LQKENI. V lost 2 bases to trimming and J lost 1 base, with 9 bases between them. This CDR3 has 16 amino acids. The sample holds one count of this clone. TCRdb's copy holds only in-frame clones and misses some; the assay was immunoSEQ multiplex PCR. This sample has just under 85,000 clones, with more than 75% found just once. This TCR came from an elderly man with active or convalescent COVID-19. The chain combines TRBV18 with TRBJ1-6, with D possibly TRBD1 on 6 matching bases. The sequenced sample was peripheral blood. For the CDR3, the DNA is TGTGCCAGCTCACCAGCCAGGGGTTCCTATAATTCACCCCTCCACTTT. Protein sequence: CASSPARGSYNSPLHF.